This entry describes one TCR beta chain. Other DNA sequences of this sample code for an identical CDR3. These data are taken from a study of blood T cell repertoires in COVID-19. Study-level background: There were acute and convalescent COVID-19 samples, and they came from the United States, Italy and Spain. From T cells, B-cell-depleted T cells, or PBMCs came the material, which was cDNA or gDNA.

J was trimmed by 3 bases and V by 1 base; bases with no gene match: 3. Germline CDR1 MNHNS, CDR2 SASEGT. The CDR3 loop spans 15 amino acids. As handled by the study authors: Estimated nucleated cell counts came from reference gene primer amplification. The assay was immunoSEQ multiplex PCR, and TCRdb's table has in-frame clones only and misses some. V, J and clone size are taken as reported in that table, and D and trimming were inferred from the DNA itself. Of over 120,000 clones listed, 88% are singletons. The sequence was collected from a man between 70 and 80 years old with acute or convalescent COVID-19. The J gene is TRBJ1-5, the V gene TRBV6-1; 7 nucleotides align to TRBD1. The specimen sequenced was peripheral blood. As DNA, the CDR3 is TGTGCCAGCAGTGAAGGAACAGGGGTCAATCAGCCCCAGCATTTT. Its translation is CASSEGTGVNQPQHF.